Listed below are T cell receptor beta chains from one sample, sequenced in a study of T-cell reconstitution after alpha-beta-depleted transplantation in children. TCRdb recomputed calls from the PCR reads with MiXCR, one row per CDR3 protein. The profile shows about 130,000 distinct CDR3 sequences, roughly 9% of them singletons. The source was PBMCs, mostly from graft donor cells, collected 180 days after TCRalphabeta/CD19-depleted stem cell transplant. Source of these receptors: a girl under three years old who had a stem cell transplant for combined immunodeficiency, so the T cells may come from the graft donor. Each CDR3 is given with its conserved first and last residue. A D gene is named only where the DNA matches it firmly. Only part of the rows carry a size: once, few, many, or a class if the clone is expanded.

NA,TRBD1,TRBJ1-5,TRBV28,TGTGCCAGTAATTCCGTCAGGGGGCTAGGCAATCAGCCCCAGCATTTT,CASNSVRGLGNQPQHF
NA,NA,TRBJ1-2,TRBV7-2,TGTGCCAGCAGCCCACGGATAGTGGCTAACTATGGCTACACCTTC,CASSPRIVANYGYTF
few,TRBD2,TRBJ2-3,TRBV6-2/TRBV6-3,TGTGCCAGCAGTTACTCGTGGCTGGGACTAGCGGTTAGCACAGATACGCAGTATTTT,CASSYSWLGLAVSTDTQYF
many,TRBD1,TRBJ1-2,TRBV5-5,TGTGCCAGCAGCTTAAGCAGGGGGGTCAAGGATGGCTACACCTTC,CASSLSRGVKDGYTF
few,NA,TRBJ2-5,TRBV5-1,TGCGCCAGCAGCTTGGCCCGCAGGGAAGAGACCCAGTACTTC,CASSLARREETQYF
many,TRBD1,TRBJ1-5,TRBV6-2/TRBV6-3,TGTGCCAGCCGATTAGGAGGGGGCCGGCAGCCCCAGCATTTT,CASRLGGGRQPQHF
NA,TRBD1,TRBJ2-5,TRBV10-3,TGTGCCATCAGTGAGTCGGGGACAGGGGAAAGGGAGACCCAGTACTTC,CAISESGTGERETQYF
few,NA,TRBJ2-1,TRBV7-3,TGTGCCAGCAGCTTAACAGGGCCGAGCTCCTACAATGAGCAGTTCTTC,CASSLTGPSSYNEQFF
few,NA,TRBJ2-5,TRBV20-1,TGCAGTGCTAGCCTCCCCCGCAGGGCACAAGAGACCCAGTACTTC,CSASLPRRAQETQYF
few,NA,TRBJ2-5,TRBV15,TGTGCCACCAGCAGAAGATACCATTACCAAGAGACCCAGTACTTC,CATSRRYHYQETQYF
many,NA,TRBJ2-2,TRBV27,TGTGCCAGCAGTTCCACCGGGGAGCTGTTTTTT,CASSSTGELFF
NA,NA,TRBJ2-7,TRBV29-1,TGCAGCGTTGAAACTTGGGAGAGGGGCTACGAGCAGTACTTC,CSVETWERGYEQYF
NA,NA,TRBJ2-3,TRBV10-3,TGTGCCATCAGTAGGGGGGGGGATACGCAGTATTTT,CAISRGGDTQYF
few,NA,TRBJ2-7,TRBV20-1,TGCAGTGCTAGAGGCAGGGGCGCCTACGAGCAGTACTTC,CSARGRGAYEQYF
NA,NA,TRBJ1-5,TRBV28,TGTGCCAGCAGTTTGCCCGGGAGCAATCAGCCCCAGCATTTT,CASSLPGSNQPQHF
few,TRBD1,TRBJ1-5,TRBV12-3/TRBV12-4,TGTGCCAGCAGTTTAGCCGGAGGACAGGCCCAGCATTTT,CASSLAGGQAQHF
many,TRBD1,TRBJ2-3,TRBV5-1,TGCGCCAGCAGCTTGGATGACAGGGAGATAGATACGCAGTATTTT,CASSLDDREIDTQYF
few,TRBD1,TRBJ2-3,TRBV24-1,TGTGCCACCAGTGACGGGACAGGGAATGCAGATACGCAGTATTTT,CATSDGTGNADTQYF
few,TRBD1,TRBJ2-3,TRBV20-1,TGCAGTGCTAGACCGGGACAGGGGCCAGATACGCAGTATTTT,CSARPGQGPDTQYF
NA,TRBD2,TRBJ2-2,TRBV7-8,TGTGCCAGCAGCTTACTGCACGGGGGGTTCACCGGGGAGCTGTTTTTT,CASSLLHGGFTGELFF
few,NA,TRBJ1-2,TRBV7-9,TGTGCCAGCAACCAGGGTCATGGCTACACCTTC,CASNQGHGYTF
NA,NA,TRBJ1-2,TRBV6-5,TGTGCCAGCAGTTACGGGGACCGAGCTAACTATGGCTACACCTTC,CASSYGDRANYGYTF
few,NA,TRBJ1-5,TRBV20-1,TGCAGTGCTCCTACAGCGAGCAATCAGCCCCAGCATTTT,CSAPTASNQPQHF
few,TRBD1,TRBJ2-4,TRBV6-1,TGTGCCAGCAGTGACTACAGGGGTAAAGCCAAAAACATTCAGTACTTC,CASSDYRGKAKNIQYF
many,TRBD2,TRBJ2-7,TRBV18,TGTGCCAGCTCACCTAAGCGGGGGGGGACGAACGAGCAGTACTTC,CASSPKRGGTNEQYF
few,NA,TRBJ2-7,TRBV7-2,TGTGCCAGCAGCTTACAGGGCATCGTCTACGAGCAGTACTTC,CASSLQGIVYEQYF
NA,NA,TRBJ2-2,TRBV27,TGTGCCAGCAGTCTGACCCCGGTGGGGAACACCGGGGAGCTGTTTTTT,CASSLTPVGNTGELFF
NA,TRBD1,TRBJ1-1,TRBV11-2,TGTGCCAGCAGGGTCCCGGGACAGGGGATCGGGACCACTGAAGCTTTCTTT,CASRVPGQGIGTTEAFF
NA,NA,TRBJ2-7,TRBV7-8,TGTGCCAGCAGCTTCTTAGAGGGGCAAGACGAGCAGTACTTC,CASSFLEGQDEQYF
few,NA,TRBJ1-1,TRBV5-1,TGCGCCAGCAGCTTGGGTAGGGGTGATACTGAAGCTTTCTTT,CASSLGRGDTEAFF
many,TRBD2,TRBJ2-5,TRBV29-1,TGCAGCGTTGAGGGGCCGGGGGGGATAGAGACCCAGTACTTC,CSVEGPGGIETQYF
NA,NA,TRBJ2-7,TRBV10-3,TGTGCCGCCGCCAGAGAGGCCTCCTACGAGCAGTACTTC,CAAAREASYEQYF
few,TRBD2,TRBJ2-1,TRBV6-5,TGTGCCAGCAGTTACGATGGCCCCGGGACTAGCTACAATGAGCAGTTCTTC,CASSYDGPGTSYNEQFF
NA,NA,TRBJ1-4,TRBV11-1,TGTGCCAGCAGCCCAACGAGACGCCTAAGTGAAAAACTGTTTTTT,CASSPTRRLSEKLFF
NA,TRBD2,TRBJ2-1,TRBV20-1,TGCAGTGCGGGGACTAGTCAGGTTGAGCAGTTCTTC,CSAGTSQVEQFF
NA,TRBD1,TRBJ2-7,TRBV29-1,TGCAGCGTTTCCGGGACAGGGATTACCTACGAGCAGTACTTC,CSVSGTGITYEQYF
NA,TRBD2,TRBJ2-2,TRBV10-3,TGTGCCATCAGTGCTGGGACTAGCGGGAACACCGGGGAGCTGTTTTTT,CAISAGTSGNTGELFF
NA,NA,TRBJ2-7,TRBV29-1,TGCAGCGTAGAGACCGGGACCTCCTACGAGCAGTACTTC,CSVETGTSYEQYF
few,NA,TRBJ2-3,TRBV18,TGTGCCAGCTCACGGCCCGAAAACCCAGATACGCAGTATTTT,CASSRPENPDTQYF
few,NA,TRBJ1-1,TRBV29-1,TGCAGCGTTGAAGTGGGGCAGAACACTGAAGCTTTCTTT,CSVEVGQNTEAFF
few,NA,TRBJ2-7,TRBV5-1,TGCGCCAGCAGCCAGACCGTAGGTTCCTACGAGCAGTACTTC,CASSQTVGSYEQYF
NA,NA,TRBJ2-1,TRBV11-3,TGTGCCAGCAGCAGAGGACGGAGGGGAAATGAGCAGTTCTTC,CASSRGRRGNEQFF
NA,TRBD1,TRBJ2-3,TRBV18,TGTGCCAGCTCACCCCAGGACAGGGGGGTCGTAGATACGCAGTATTTT,CASSPQDRGVVDTQYF
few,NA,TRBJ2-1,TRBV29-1,TGCAGCGGACGTCACCCGCGCCGGGAGCAGTTCTTC,CSGRHPRREQFF
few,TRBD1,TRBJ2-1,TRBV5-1,TGCGCCAGCAGCGATACACAGGGGGCGTGGGAGCAGTTCTTC,CASSDTQGAWEQFF
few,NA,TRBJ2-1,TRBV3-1,TGTGCCAGCAGCCAAGACGCCAACTACTACAATGAGCAGTTCTTC,CASSQDANYYNEQFF